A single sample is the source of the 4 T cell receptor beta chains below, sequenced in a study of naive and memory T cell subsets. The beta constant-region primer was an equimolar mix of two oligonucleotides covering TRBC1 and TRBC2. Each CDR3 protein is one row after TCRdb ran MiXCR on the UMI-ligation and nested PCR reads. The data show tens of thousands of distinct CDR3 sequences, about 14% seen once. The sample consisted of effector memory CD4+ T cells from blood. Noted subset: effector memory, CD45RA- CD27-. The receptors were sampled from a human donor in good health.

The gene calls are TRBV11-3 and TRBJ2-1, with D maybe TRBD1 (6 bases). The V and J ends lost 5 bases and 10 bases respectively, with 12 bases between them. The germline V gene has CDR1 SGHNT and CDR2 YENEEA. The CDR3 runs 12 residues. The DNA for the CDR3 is TGTGCCAGCAGCAACGACAGGTTCGAGCAGTTCTTC. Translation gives CASSNDRFEQFF.

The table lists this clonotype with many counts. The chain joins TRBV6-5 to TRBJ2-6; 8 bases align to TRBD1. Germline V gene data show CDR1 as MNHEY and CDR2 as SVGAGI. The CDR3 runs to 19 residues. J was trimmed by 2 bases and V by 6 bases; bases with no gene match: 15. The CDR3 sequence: CASSPTRGQGLAGANVLTF. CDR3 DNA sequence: TGTGCCAGCAGCCCTACCCGCGGACAGGGTCTCGCTGGGGCCAACGTCCTGACTTTC.

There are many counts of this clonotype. The CDR3 region has the DNA TGTGCCAGCAGTGACATCAAGACTAGCGGGAAAGACAATGAGCAGTTCTTC. Protein product: CASSDIKTSGKDNEQFF. This chain joins TRBV25-1 and TRBJ2-1; the match to TRBD2 covers 11 bases. Germline assignment: CDR1 MGHDK and CDR2 SYGVNS. With V trimmed by 3 bases and J by 5 bases, 9 bases remained unmatched. The CDR3 contains 17 residues.

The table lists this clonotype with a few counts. CDR3 amino acids: CASSLNLGTGGYGYTF. DNA of the CDR3: TGCGCCAGCAGCTTGAATCTCGGCACAGGGGGCTATGGCTACACCTTC. The chain recombines TRBV5-1 with TRBJ1-2; 8 nucleotides match TRBD1. Germline CDR1 is SGHRS and CDR2 is YFSETQ. The CDR3 is 16 amino acids. With 1 base clipped from V and 4 bases from J, the junction kept 9 bases outside the gene matches.